The T cell receptor beta chain under discussion was sequenced for a study of spatial heterogeneity in lung cancer. The overall study: A module score for T cells, taken from matched bulk RNA-seq, correlated strongly with TCR transcript counts in tumor regions. Across the raw uncorrected reads, a unique TCR and UMI combination was observed, on average, more than ten times.

Study-level results: One measure, the expanded intratumoral alpha and beta TCR count, tracked tumor mutation counts. Counts for ubiquitous and regional expanded TCRs went along with ubiquitous and regional nonsynonymous mutations, respectively.

This clonotype was detected only a few times. Its matching antigen is unknown. The CDR3 covers 15 residues. Germline V CDR1 and CDR2: MDHEN, SYDVKM. After removal of 5 bases from V and 3 bases from J, the junction contained 8 bases not matched to a gene. TCRdb analysed the 5' RACE reads with MiXCR anew, one entry per CDR3 protein. The sample gives almost 7,500 distinct CDR3 sequences, about 10% of which show up once; under 12% is in the top ten. Noted time point: sample taken at primary tumor resection. Unsorted whole RNA samples from tumor, nontumor lung or frozen PBMC were sequenced. The origin of this receptor is a female donor with early-stage non-small cell lung cancer. The chain recombines TRBV28 with TRBJ2-7; 9 nucleotides line up with TRBD1. The material sequenced was lung tumor tissue, taken at surgery. CDR3 sequence reads: CASSRPGQGNYEQYF. As DNA, the CDR3 is TGTGCCAGCAGTAGACCGGGACAGGGAAACTACGAGCAGTACTTC.